One and the same sample provided the 5 T cell receptor beta chains below, sequenced in a study of blood T cells in healthy people across ages. Next came a second PCR, run for about 6 to 11 cycles, which used a sample-barcoded 5' primer along with a J-beta primer mix. TCRdb analysed the 5' RACE reads with MiXCR anew, one entry per CDR3 protein. The top ten clones hold roughly 8.2% of a sample with more than 1.4 million distinct CDR3 sequences, 42% of them seen once. The sequenced sample was blood. The receptors come from a woman between 18 and 29 years old in good health.

This clonotype was recorded many times. V usage is TRBV6-4 and J usage is TRBJ2-7, with unresolved D. V lost 6 bases, J lost 5 bases, and 20 bases lay in between. CDR1 is MRHNA, CDR2 SNTAGT, per germline. This CDR3 region has 15 residues. CDR3 coding DNA: TGTGCCAGCAGCACCGCTACGATCAACCGGGACGAGCAGTACTTC. Translating it yields CASSTATINRDEQYF.

This clonotype was recorded a few times. The CDR3 DNA reads as TGTGCCAGCACCCCTGGGCTTAACACTGAAGCTTTCTTT. Translated, it gives CASTPGLNTEAFF. The chain carries TRBV5-6 and TRBJ1-1; D gene unclear. The germline gives CDR1 SGHDT, CDR2 YYEEEE. This CDR3 spans 13 amino acids. The V end was cut by 6 bases, the J end by 2 bases, with 11 bases between.

This clonotype was seen only once. The chain has TRBV20-1 and TRBJ1-2; tentatively, D is TRBD1 (6 bases). The germline V and J ends were trimmed by 2 bases and 0 bases, with 16 bases remaining between them. The CDR3 is made up of 16 amino acids. Germline-derived CDR1 and CDR2 are DFQATT and SNEGSKA (reference sequence). CDR3 region: CSARPRGGAANYGYTF. The CDR3 DNA sequence: TGCAGTGCTAGACCGCGAGGGGGGGCAGCTAACTATGGCTACACCTTC.

The chain joins TRBV18 to TRBJ2-7; D gene ambiguous. V lost 3 bases and J lost 3, with 12 bases in between. CDR3 size: 14 residues. Germline CDR1 and CDR2: KGHSH and LQKENI. CDR3 DNA: TGTGCCAGCTCACCTATGGCGGACCACTACGAGCAGTACTTC. It is translated as CASSPMADHYEQYF.

The genes are TRBV30 and TRBJ2-1; no clear D. Germline CDR1 and CDR2: GTSNPN and SVGIG (reference sequence). Trimming pared 5 bases from V and 5 bases from J, leaving 10 bases between. The CDR3 loop spans 12 amino acids. The chain's CDR3 is CAWETAHNEQFF. CDR3 DNA: TGTGCCTGGGAGACTGCCCACAATGAGCAGTTCTTC.